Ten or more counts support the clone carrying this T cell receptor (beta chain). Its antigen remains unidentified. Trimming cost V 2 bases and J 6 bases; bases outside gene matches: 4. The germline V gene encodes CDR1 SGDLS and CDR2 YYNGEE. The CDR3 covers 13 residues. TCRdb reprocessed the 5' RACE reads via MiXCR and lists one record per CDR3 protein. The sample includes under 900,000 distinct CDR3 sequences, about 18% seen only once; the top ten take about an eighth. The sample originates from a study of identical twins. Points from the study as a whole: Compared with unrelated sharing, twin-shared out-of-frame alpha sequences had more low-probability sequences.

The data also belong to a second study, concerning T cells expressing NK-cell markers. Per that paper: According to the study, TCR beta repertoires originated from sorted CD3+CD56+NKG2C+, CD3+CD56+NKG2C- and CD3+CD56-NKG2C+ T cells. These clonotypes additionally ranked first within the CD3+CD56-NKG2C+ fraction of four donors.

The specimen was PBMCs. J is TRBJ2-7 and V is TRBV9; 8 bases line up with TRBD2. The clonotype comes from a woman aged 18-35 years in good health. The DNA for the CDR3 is TGTGCCAGCAGCGTGGGCGGGGGGAGCGAGCAGTACTTC. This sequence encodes CASSVGGGSEQYF.